This is a list of T cell receptor beta chains from one sample in a study of long-term antiretroviral therapy in people with HIV. Data came from immunoSEQ multiplex PCR; TCRdb stores just in-frame clones and leaves some out. This sample has about 25,000 clones, with approximately 82% found just once. The sequencing here drew on unsorted PBMCs, taken 3 years after starting antiretroviral therapy. These receptors were obtained from a man between 18 and 29 years old with HIV. Both conserved end residues are part of each CDR3. D genes are given only for firm matches. A row's size may be missing; if present it is once, few, many or a size class.

V	J	D	size	length	DNA	CDR3
TRBV4-1	TRBJ1-1	-	-	16	TGCGCCAGCAGCCCCCTCCCAACAGGCCAACTATTTGGAGCTTTCTTT	CASSPLPTGQLFGAFF
TRBV11-2	TRBJ2-3	-	-	16	TGTGCCAGCAGCTCCAAGCTCCGGGACTTCACAGATACGCAGTATTTT	CASSSKLRDFTDTQYF
TRBV11-3	TRBJ2-2	TRBD2	-	15	TGTGCCAGCAGCCTCGGGGGGGCGAACACCGGGGAGCTGTTTTTT	CASSLGGANTGELFF
TRBV2	TRBJ1-6	TRBD1	few	15	TGTGCCAGCAGTGAAAGGACAGGGAAGAATTCACCCCTCCACTTT	CASSERTGKNSPLHF
TRBV30	TRBJ1-2	-	-	14	TGTGCCTGGAGTGTTGCAGGACCGAACTATGGCTACACCTTC	CAWSVAGPNYGYTF
TRBV4-2	TRBJ1-5	-	-	15	TGTGCCAGCAGCGCAACAGGGCATAGCAATCAGCCCCAGCATTTT	CASSATGHSNQPQHF
TRBV7-8	TRBJ1-1	-	-	14	TGTGCCAGCAGCTTACCCCAGCTGAACACTGAAGCTTTCTTT	CASSLPQLNTEAFF
TRBV5-1	TRBJ2-5	TRBD1	-	16	TGCGCCAGCAGCGATCGGACAGGGGAGGACCAAGAGACCCAGTACTTC	CASSDRTGEDQETQYF
TRBV14	TRBJ2-3	-	-	16	TGTGCCAGCAGCCCCGATGTAGTTCAGAACACAGATACGCAGTATTTT	CASSPDVVQNTDTQYF
TRBV6-5	TRBJ1-2	-	once	11	TGTGCCAGCAGAACGGGGAACGGCTACACCTTC	CASRTGNGYTF
TRBV13	TRBJ2-1	TRBD2	-	15	TGTGCCAGCAGCTTAGAAGCGGGGAATATAAATGAGCAGTTCTTC	CASSLEAGNINEQFF
TRBV5-4	TRBJ2-1	TRBD1	-	15	TGTGCCAGCAGCTTCCCGGGACAGGTATACAATGAGCAGTTCTTC	CASSFPGQVYNEQFF
TRBV7-2	TRBJ2-3	-	-	12	TGTGCCAATTCCTATGGCTCGAATACGCAGTATTTT	CANSYGSNTQYF
TRBV6-1	TRBJ1-5	-	-	14	TGTGCCAGCAGTGAGGGGAGGGAGTATCAGCCCCAGCATTTT	CASSEGREYQPQHF
TRBV7-3	TRBJ2-1	TRBD2	-	18	TGTGCCAGCAGCAAGACTAGCGGGGGGTCCCCCTCCTACAATGAGCAGTTCTTC	CASSKTSGGSPSYNEQFF
TRBV6-5	TRBJ1-1	-	-	15	TGTGCCAGCAGTTCCCCTCAGATGGTACCCACTGAAGCTTTCTTT	CASSSPQMVPTEAFF
TRBV7-9	TRBJ2-3	TRBD2	-	18	TGTGCCAGCAGCTTAGGTGCCCGGGGGACTAGGCAATCCGATACGCAGTATTTT	CASSLGARGTRQSDTQYF